One T cell receptor (beta chain) is described in this entry. Its antigen is not identified. The PCR was carried out with 60 Vbeta primers and 13 Jbeta primers. Clones were read by immunoSEQ multiplex PCR, and TCRdb kept only the in-frame ones, dropping some. The listing records about 200,000 clones. This sample was included in a study of cytomegalovirus exposure and HLA in healthy donors. Study results and caveats: Certain indistinguishable V segments, among them TRBV6-2 and TRBV6-3, were excluded.

Germline V lookup: CDR1 SQVTM, CDR2 ANQGSEA. Trimming pared 4 bases from V and 2 bases from J, leaving 12 bases between. The CDR3 is 14 amino acids. The sequence was collected from a man aged 25 to 45 in good health and CMV-seronegative. V is TRBV29-1 and J is TRBJ1-3, with D maybe TRBD1 (6 bases). Sequencing was performed on PBMCs. The CDR3 DNA follows: TGCAGCGTTGCGGGGGGCCTGACTGGAAACACCATATATTTT. Translation gives CSVAGGLTGNTIYF.